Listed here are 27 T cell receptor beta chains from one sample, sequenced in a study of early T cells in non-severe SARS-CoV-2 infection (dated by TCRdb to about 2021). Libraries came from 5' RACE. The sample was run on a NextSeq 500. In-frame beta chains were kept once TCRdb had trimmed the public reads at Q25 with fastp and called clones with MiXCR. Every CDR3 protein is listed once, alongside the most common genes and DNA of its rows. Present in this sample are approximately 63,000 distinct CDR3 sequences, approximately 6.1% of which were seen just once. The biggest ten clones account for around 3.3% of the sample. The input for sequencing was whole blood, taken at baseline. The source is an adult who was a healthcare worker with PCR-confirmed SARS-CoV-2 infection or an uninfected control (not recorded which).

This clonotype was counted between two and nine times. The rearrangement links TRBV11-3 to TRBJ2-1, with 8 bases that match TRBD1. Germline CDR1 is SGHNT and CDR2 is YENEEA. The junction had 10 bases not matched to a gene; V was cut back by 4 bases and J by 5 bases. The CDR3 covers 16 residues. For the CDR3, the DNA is TGTGCCAGCAGCTCCCCCAGGACAGGGAGCGACAATGAGCAGTTCTTC. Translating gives CASSSPRTGSDNEQFF.

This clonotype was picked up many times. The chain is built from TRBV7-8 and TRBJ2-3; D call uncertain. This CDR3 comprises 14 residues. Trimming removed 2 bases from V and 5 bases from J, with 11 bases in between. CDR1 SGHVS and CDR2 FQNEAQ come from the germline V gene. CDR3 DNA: TGTGCCAGCAGCTTAAGATCGGGCTTAGATACGCAGTATTTT. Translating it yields CASSLRSGLDTQYF.

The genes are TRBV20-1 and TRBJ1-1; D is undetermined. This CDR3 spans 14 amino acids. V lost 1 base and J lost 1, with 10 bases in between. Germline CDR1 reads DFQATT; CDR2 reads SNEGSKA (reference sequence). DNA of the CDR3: TGCAGTGCTAGAGCGTTGTCGGGGAACACTGAAGCTTTCTTT. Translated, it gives CSARALSGNTEAFF.

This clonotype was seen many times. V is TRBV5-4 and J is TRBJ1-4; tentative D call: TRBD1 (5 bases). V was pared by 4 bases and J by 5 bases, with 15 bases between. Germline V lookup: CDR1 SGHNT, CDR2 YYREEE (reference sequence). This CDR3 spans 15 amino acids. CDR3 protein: CASSPTGLTNEKLFF. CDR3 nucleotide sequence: TGTGCCAGCAGCCCGACGGGACTGACGAATGAAAAACTGTTTTTT.

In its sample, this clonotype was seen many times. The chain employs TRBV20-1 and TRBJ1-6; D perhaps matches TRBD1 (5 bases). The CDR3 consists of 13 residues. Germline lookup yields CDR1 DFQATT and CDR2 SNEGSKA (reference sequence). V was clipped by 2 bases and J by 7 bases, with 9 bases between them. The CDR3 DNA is TGCAGTGCTAGATCCCGGGACAATTCACCCCTCCACTTT. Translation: CSARSRDNSPLHF.

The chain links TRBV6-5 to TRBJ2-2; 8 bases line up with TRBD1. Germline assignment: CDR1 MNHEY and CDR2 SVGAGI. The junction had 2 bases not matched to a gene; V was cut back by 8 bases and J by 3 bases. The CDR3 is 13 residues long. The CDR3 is CASWTGHTGELFF. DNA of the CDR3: TGTGCCAGCTGGACAGGGCACACCGGGGAGCTGTTTTTT.

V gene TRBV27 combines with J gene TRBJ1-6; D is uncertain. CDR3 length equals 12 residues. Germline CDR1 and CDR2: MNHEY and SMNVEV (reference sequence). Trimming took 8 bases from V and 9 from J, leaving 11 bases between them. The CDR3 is CASSNQPSPLHF. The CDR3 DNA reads TGTGCCAGCTCCAACCAGCCTTCACCCCTCCACTTT.

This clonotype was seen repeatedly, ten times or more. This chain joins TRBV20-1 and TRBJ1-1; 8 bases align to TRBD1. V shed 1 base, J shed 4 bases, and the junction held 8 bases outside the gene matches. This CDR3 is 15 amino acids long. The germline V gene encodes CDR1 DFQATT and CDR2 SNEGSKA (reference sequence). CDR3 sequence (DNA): TGCAGTGCTAGAGCCGGGACAGGCAAATTCACTGAAGCTTTCTTT. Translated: CSARAGTGKFTEAFF.

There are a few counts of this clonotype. The CDR3 spells CASNDGTRNTEAFF. The CDR3 DNA reads as TGCGCCAGCAACGATGGGACAAGGAACACTGAAGCTTTCTTT. The gene calls are TRBV10-1 and TRBJ1-1; TRBD1 might be the D (6 bases). The CDR3 is 14 residues long. Trimming removed 7 bases at V and 1 base at J, with 13 bases between. CDR1 WNHNN and CDR2 SYGVQD come from the germline V gene (reference sequence).

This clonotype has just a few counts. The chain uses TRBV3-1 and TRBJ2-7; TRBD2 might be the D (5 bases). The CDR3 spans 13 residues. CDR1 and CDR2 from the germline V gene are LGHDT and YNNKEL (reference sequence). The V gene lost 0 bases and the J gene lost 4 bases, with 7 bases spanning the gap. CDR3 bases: TGTGCCAGCAGCCAAGATTGGAGGTACGAGCAGTACTTC. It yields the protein CASSQDWRYEQYF.

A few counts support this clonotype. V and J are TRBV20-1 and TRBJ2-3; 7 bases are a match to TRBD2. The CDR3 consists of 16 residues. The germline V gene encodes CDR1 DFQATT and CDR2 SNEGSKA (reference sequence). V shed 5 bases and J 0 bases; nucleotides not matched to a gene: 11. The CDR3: CSAVEWLAESTDTQYF. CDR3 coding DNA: TGCAGTGCTGTTGAGTGGCTAGCGGAAAGCACAGATACGCAGTATTTT.

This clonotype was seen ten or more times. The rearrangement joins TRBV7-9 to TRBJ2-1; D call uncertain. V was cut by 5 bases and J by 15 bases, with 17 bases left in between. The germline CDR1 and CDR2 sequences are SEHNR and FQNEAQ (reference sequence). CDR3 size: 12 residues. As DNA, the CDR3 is TGTGCCAGCAGCCGTATAAGTCCAATCCCGTTCTTC. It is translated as CASSRISPIPFF.

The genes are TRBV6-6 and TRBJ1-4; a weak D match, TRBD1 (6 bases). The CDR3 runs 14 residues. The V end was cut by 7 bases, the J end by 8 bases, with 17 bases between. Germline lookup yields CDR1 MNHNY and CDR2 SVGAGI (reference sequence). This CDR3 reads CASTQQGRGEKLFF. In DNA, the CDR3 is TGTGCCAGCACCCAACAGGGTCGAGGAGAAAAACTGTTTTTT.

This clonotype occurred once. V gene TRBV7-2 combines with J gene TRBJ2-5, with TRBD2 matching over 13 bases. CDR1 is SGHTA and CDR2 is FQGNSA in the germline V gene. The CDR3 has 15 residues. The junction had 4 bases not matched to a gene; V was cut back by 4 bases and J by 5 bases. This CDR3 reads CASSSLAGGVETQYF. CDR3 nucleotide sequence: TGTGCCAGCAGCTCACTAGCGGGAGGGGTCGAGACCCAGTACTTC.

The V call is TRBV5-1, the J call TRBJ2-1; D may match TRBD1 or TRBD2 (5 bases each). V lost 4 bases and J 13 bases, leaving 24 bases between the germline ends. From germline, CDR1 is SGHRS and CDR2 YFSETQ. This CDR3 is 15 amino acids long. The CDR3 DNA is TGCGCCAGCAGCATGTCAGCAGGGAGAGGTGGGATTCAGTTCTTC. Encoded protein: CASSMSAGRGGIQFF.

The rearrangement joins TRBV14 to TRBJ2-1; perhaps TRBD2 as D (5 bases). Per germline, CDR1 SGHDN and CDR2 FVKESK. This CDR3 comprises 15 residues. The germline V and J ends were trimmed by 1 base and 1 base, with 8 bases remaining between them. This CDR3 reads CASSQARGSYNEQFF. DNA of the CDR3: TGTGCCAGCAGCCAAGCTCGGGGTTCCTACAATGAGCAGTTCTTC.

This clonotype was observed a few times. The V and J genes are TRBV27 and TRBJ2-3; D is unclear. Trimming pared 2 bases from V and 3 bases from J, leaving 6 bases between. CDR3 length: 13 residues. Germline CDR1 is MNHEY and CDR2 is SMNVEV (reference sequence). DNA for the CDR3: TGTGCCAGCAGTTTACGTCGGACAGATACGCAGTATTTT. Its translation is CASSLRRTDTQYF.

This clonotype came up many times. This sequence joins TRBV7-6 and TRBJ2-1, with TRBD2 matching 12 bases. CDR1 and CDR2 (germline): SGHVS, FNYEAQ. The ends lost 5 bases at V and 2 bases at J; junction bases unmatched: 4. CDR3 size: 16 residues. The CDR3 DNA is TGTGCCAGCAGCCGGACTAGCGGGAACACCTACAATGAGCAGTTCTTC. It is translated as CASSRTSGNTYNEQFF.

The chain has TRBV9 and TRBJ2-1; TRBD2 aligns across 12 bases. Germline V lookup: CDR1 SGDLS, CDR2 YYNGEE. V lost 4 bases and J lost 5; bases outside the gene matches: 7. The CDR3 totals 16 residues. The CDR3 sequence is CASSTRRLAGDNEQFF. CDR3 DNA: TGTGCCAGCAGCACCAGGCGACTAGCGGGAGACAATGAGCAGTTCTTC.

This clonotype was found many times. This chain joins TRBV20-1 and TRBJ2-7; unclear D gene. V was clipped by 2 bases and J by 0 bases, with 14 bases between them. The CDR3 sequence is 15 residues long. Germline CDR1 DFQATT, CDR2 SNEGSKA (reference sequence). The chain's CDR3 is CSARPSSQHSYEQYF. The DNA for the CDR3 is TGCAGTGCTAGACCGTCGTCTCAGCACTCCTACGAGCAGTACTTC.

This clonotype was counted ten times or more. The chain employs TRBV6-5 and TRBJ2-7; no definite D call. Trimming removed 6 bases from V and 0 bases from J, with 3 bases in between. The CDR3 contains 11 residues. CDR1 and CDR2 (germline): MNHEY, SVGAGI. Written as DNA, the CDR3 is TGTGCCAGCAGGGACTCCTACGAGCAGTACTTC. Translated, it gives CASRDSYEQYF.

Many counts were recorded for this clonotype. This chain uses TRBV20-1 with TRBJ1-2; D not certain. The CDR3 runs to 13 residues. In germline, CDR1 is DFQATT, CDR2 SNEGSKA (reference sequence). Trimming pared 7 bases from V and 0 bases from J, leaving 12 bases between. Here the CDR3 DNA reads TGCAGTGGGGGAGTTACAGCTAACTATGGCTACACCTTC. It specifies CSGGVTANYGYTF.

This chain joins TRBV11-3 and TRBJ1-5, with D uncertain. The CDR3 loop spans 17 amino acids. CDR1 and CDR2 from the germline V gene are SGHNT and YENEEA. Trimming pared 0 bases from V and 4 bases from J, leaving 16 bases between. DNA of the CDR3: TGTGCCAGCAGCTTAGAAGTTAGAGGATGGCGGAATCAGCCCCAGCATTTT. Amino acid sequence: CASSLEVRGWRNQPQHF.

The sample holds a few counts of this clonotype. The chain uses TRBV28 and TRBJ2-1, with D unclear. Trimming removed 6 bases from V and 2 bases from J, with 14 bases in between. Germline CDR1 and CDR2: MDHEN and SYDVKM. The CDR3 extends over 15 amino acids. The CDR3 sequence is CASSKVLLAYNEQFF. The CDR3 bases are TGTGCCAGCAGCAAAGTCCTTCTTGCCTACAATGAGCAGTTCTTC.

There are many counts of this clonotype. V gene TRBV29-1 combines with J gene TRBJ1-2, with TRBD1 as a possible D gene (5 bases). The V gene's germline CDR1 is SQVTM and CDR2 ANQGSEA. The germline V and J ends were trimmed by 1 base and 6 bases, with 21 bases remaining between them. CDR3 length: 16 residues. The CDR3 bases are TGCAGCGTTGAAGTTCTGAAGCAACGAGGGGAGGATGGCTACACCTTC. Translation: CSVEVLKQRGEDGYTF.

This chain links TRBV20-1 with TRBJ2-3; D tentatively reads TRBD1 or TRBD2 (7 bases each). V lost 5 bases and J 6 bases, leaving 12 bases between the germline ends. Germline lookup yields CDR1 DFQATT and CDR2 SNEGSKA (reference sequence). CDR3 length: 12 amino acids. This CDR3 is CSALRGGDTQYF. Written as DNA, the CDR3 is TGCAGTGCTCTCAGGGGGGGTGATACGCAGTATTTT.

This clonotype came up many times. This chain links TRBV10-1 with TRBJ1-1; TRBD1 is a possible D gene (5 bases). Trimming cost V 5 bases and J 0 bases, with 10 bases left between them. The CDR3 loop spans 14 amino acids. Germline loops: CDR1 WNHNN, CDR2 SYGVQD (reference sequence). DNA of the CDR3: TGCGCCAGCAGTAAAGGGACGGTGAACACTGAAGCTTTCTTT. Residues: CASSKGTVNTEAFF.